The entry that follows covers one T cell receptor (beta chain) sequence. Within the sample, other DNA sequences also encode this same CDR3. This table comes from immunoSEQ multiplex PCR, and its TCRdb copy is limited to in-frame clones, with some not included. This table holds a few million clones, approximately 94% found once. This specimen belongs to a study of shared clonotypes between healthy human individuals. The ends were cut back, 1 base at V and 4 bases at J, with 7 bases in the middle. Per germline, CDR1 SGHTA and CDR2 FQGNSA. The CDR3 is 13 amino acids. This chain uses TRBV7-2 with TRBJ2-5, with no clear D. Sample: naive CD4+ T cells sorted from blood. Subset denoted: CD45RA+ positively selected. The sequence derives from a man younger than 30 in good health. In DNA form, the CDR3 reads TGTGCCAGCAGCTTAGGGGAAGTAGAGACCCAGTACTTC. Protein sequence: CASSLGEVETQYF.